This T cell receptor (beta chain) comes out of a study of cytomegalovirus exposure and HLA in healthy donors. In the study overall: Of around 410 genotyped donors, more than 75% grouped in the Caucasian-associated ancestry cluster.

Germline values: CDR1 SEHNR, CDR2 FQNEAQ (reference sequence). The CDR3 has 14 residues. As to this clone: At one end the junction does not follow the germline gene, possibly because of a read error.

PCR was performed using 60 Vbeta and 13 Jbeta primers. Method: immunoSEQ multiplex PCR; TCRdb's copy keeps in-frame clones and lacks some. The sample has under 140,000 clones, nearly 80% seen once. The chain recombines TRBV7-9 with TRBJ1-4; 7 nucleotides agree with TRBD1. The TCR was taken from a woman in her twenties or thirties in good health and CMV-seronegative. The sample taken for sequencing was PBMCs. The CDR3 bases are TGTTCCAGCAGGGTATCGAGACAGGGTGAAAAACTGTTTTTT. This codes for CSSRVSRQGEKLFF.